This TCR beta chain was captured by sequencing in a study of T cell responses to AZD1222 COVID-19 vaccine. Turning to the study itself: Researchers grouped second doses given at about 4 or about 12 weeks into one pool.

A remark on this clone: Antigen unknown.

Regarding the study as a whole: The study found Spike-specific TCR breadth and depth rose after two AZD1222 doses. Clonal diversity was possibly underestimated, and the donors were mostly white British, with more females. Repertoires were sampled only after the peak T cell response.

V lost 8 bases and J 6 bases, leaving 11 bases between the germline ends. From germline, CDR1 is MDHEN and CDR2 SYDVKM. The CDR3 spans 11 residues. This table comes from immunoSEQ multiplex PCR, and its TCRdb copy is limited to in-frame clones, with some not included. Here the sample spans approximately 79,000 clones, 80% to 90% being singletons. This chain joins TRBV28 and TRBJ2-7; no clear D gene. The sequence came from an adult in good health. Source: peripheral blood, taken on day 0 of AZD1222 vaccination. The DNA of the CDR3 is TGTGCCAGCGGTTCATTCCCCGAGCAGTACTTC. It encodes CASGSFPEQYF.